This TCR beta chain was sequenced during a study of cytomegalovirus exposure and HLA in healthy donors. Looking at the study overall: Early release data held around 82 million unique TCRs from HLA-typed donors. Whole-study results and caveats: Earlier findings revealed that most TCR beta V segments proved productive either about 87% or about 30% of the time.

For this clone: Its matching antigen is unknown.

PCR was performed using 60 Vbeta and 13 Jbeta primers. Clones were sequenced by immunoSEQ multiplex PCR, and TCRdb holds only the in-frame ones, with some missing. The sample's table shows about 130,000 clones. Donors in the study were healthy people who gave bone marrow. Input material: PBMCs. The clonotype was recovered from a man aged 35 to 55 in good health and CMV-seronegative.

CDR3 coding DNA: TGCGCCAGCAGCCAGAATGTAGCGGGGGCCGGCTACGAGCAGTACTTC. Protein sequence: CASSQNVAGAGYEQYF. V gene TRBV4-1 combines with J gene TRBJ2-7; 9 positions agree with TRBD2. Germline V lookup: CDR1 MGHRA, CDR2 YSYEKL. The ends lost 3 bases at V and 3 bases at J; junction bases unmatched: 9. CDR3 size: 16 residues.